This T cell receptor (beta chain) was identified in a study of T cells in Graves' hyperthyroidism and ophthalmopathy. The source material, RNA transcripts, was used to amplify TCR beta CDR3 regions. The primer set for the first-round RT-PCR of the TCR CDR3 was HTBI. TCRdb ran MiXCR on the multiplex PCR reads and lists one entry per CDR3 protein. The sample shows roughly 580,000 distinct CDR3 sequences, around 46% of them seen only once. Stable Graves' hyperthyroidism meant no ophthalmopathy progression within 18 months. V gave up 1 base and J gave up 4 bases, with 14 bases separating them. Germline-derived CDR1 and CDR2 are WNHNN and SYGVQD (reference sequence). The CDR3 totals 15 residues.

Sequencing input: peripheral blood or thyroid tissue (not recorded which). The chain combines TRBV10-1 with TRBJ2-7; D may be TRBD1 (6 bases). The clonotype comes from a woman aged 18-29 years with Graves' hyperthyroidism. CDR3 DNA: TGCGCCAGCAGTGAGTTGGAAGGGGGTTGGTACGAGCAGTACTTC. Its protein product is CASSELEGGWYEQYF.